The TCR beta chain under discussion was sequenced for a study of blood T cells in healthy people across ages. Across the whole study: Template switching retrieved approximately one barcoded beta molecule for each two T cells.

Isolation per sample recovered at least 6.5 million PBMCs. The use of a sample-barcoded 5' primer and a J-beta primer mix characterized a second PCR of roughly 6 to 11 cycles. TCRdb reanalysed the 5' RACE reads using MiXCR and keeps one entry per CDR3 protein. The sample lists some 900,000 distinct CDR3 sequences; about 48% were seen once. Broader study findings: The study found TCR beta diversity correlated strongly with naive T cell percentage.

About this clonotype itself: Its specificity is unknown.

The TCR comes from a man aged 25 to 40 in good health. Sample: blood.

The CDR3 bases are TGTGCCAGCAGCATAGACTTCGACGGAATAGAGCAGTACTTC. Its protein product is CASSIDFDGIEQYF. This chain joins TRBV11-1 and TRBJ2-5; no clear D. V lost 5 bases, J lost 11 bases, and 21 bases lay in between. Germline CDR1 reads SGHAT; CDR2 reads FQDESV (reference sequence). There are 14 residues in the CDR3.